This record covers a single T cell receptor beta chain. CDR3 size: 13 residues. Trimming left V 5 bases short and J 4 bases short, with 9 bases between. Germline V gene data show CDR1 as MNHNY and CDR2 as SVGAGI (reference sequence). This record comes from a study of blood T cell repertoires in COVID-19. Study details: The cDNA or gDNA used as material had been derived from T cells, B-cell-depleted T cells, or PBMCs.

TCRdb's copy holds only in-frame clones and misses some; the assay was immunoSEQ multiplex PCR. The sample records about 170,000 clones, roughly 91% being singletons. Sequencing used peripheral blood. This TCR derives from a man younger than 30 with COVID-19, enrolled during active disease. The genes are TRBV6-6 and TRBJ2-1; D is possibly TRBD1 (6 bases). The CDR3 DNA sequence: TGTGCCAGCAGTAGGACAGCGTACAATGAGCAGTTCTTC. Protein sequence: CASSRTAYNEQFF.